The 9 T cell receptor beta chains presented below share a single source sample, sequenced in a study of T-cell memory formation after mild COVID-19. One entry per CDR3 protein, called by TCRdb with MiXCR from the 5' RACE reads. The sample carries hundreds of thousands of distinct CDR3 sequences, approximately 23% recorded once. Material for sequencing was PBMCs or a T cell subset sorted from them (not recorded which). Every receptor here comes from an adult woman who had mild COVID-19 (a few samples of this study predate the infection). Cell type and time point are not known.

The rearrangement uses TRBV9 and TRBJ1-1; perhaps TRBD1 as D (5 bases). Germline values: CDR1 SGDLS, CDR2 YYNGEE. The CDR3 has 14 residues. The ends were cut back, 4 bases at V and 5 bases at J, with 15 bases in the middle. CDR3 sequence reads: CASSPDWGGTEAFF. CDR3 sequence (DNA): TGTGCCAGCAGCCCGGATTGGGGGGGGACTGAAGCTTTCTTT.

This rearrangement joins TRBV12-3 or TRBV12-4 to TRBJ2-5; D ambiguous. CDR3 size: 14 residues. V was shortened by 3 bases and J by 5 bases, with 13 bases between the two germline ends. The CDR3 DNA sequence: TGTGCCAGCAGTTTTGGAGCCGCGGAGGAGACCCAGTACTTC. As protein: CASSFGAAEETQYF.

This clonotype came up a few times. The CDR3 nucleotides are TGTGCCACCCGGGACAGATACACAGATACGCAGTATTTT. Translating gives CATRDRYTDTQYF. V gene TRBV2 combines with J gene TRBJ2-3, with TRBD1 matching 7 bases. CDR3 length: 13 amino acids. V shed 10 bases and J 2 bases; nucleotides not matched to a gene: 6. Germline-derived CDR1 and CDR2 are SNHLY and FYNNEI. The full variable domain, rest sourced from reference TRBV2 and TRBJ2-3, is EPEVTQTPSHQVTQMGQEVILRCVPISNHLYFYWYRQILGQKVEFLVSFYNNEISEKSEIFDDQFSVERPDGSNFTLKIRSTKLEDSAMYFCATRDRYTDTQYFGPGTRLTVL.

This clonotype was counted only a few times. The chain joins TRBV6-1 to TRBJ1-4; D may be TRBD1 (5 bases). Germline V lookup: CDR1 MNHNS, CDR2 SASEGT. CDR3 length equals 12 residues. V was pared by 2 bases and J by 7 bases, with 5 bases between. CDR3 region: CASSERGEKLFF. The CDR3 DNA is TGTGCCAGCAGTGAAAGGGGTGAAAAACTGTTTTTT.

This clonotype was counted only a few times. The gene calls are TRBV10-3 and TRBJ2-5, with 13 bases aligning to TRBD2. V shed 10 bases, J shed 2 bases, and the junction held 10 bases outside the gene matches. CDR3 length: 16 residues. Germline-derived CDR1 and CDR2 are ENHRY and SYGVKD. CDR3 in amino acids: CASTRGLAGLQETQYF. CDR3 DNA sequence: TGTGCCAGCACTAGGGGACTAGCGGGGCTACAAGAGACCCAGTACTTC.

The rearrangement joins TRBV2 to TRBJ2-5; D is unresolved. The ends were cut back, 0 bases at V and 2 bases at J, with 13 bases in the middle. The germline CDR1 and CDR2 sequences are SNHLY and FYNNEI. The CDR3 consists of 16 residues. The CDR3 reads CASSEALGSGQETQYF. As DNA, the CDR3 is TGTGCCAGCAGTGAAGCCCTTGGATCCGGACAAGAGACCCAGTACTTC.

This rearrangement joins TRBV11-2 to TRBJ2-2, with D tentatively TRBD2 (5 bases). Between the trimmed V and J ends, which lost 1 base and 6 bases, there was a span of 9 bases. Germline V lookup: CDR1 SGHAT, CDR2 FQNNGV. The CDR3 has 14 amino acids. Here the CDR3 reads CASSLASKAGELFF. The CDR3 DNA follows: TGTGCCAGCAGCTTAGCTAGCAAGGCCGGGGAGCTGTTTTTT. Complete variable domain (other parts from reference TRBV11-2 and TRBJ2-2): EAGVAQSPRYKIIEKRQSVAFWCNPISGHATLYWYQQILGQGPKLLIQFQNNGVVDDSQLPKDRFSAERLKGVDSTLKIQPAKLEDSAVYLCASSLASKAGELFFGEGSRLTVL.

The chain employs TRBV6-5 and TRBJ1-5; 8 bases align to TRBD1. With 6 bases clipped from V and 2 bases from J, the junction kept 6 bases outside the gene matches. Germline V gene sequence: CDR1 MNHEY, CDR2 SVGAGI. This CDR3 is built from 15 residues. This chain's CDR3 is CASRPQDRGNQPQHF. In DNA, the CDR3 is TGTGCCAGCAGACCCCAGGACAGGGGCAATCAGCCCCAGCATTTT.

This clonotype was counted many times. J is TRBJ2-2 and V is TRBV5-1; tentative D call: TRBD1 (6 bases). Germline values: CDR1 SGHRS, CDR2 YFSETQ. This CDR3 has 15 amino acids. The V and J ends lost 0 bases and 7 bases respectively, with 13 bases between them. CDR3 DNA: TGCGCCAGCAGCTTGGTGGACAGTTCGGGCGGGGAGCTGTTTTTT. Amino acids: CASSLVDSSGGELFF.